The entry below gives a single TCR beta chain sequence along with its context. This sample is part of a study of CD8 T cells in Susac syndrome. The ends were cut back, 0 bases at V and 2 bases at J, with 10 bases in the middle. This CDR3 contains 15 residues. Germline-derived CDR1 and CDR2 are SGDLS and YYNGEE. Sequencing of TCR beta drew on CD8+ and CD4+ T cells from blood. TEMRA cells were FACS-enriched and CD8+ and CD4+ T cells negatively isolated. RNA was extracted with the RNeasy kit, and a quantity of about 0.45 to 1 ug was reverse transcribed using random hexamers. The authors amplified TCR beta CDR3 across 54 Vbeta and 13 Jbeta using immunoSEQ multiplex PCR. TCRdb independently ran MiXCR on the immunoSEQ multiplex PCR reads; one entry per CDR3 protein. Found here are about 300,000 distinct CDR3 sequences, just over 90% of them singletons; the top ten hold approximately 0.065%.

The receptor's source is a human donor with multiple sclerosis. The J gene is TRBJ2-3, the V gene TRBV9, with a weak D call TRBD2 (6 bases). Sequenced material: CD4+ T cells from PBMCs. CDR3 coding DNA: TGTGCCAGCAGCGTAGGCGGGGCTGTCACAGATACGCAGTATTTT. It is translated as CASSVGGAVTDTQYF.